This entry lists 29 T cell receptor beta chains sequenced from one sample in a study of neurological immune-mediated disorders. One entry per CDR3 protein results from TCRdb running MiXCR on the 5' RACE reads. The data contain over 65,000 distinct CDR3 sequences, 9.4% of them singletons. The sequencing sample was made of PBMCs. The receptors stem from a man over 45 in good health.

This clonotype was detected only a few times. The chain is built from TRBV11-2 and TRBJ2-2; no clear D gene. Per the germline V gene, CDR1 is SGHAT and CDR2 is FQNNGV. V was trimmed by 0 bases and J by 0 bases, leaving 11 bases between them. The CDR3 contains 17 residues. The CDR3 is CASSLERVYSNTGELFF. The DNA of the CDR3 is TGTGCCAGCAGCTTAGAAAGGGTCTATTCGAACACCGGGGAGCTGTTTTTT.

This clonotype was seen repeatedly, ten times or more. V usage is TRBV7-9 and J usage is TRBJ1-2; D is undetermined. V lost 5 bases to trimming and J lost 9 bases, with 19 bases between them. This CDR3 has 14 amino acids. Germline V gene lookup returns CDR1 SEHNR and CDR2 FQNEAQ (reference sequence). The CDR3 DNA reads TGTGCCAGCAGCCTCCCGGGCCCCGGCGCGAGCTACACCTTC. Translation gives CASSLPGPGASYTF.

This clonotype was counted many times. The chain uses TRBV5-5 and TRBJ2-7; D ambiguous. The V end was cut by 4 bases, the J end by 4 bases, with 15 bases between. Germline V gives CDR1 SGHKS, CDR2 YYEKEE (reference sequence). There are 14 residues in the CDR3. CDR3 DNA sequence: TGTGCCAGCAGCCTAGTCCTTGATAAATACGAGCAGTACTTC. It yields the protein CASSLVLDKYEQYF.

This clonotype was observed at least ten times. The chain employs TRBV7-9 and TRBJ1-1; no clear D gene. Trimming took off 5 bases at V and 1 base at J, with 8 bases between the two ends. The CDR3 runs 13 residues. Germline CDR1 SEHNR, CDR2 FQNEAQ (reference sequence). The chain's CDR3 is CASSARQNTEAFF. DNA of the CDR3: TGTGCCAGCAGCGCCAGACAGAACACTGAAGCTTTCTTT.

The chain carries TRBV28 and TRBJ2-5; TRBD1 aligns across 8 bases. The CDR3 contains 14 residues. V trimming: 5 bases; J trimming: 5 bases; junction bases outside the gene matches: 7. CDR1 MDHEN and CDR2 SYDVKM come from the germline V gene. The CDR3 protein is CASSLLRGRETQYF. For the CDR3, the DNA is TGTGCCAGCAGTCTACTCAGGGGGCGGGAGACCCAGTACTTC.

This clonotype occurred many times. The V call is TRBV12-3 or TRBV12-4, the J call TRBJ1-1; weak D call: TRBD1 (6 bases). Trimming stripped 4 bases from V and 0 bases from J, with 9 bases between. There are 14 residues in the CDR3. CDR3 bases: TGTGCCAGCAGTTACAGGGATGTGAACACTGAAGCTTTCTTT. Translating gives CASSYRDVNTEAFF.

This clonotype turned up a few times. DNA of the CDR3: TGTGCCAGCAGCCCTCGAGGGGGGACTAACTATGGCTACACCTTC. Translation: CASSPRGGTNYGYTF. The genes are TRBV14 and TRBJ1-2, with D perhaps TRBD1 (6 bases). Trimming cost V 4 bases and J 0 bases, with 12 bases left between them. CDR3 length: 15 amino acids. Germline V gives CDR1 SGHDN, CDR2 FVKESK.

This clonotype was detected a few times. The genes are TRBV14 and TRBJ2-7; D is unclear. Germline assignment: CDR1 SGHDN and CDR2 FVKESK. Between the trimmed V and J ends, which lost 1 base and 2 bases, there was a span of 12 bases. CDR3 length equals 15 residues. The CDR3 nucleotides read TGTGCCAGCAGCCAAGGAAACAGAGACACCTACGAGCAGTACTTC. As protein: CASSQGNRDTYEQYF.

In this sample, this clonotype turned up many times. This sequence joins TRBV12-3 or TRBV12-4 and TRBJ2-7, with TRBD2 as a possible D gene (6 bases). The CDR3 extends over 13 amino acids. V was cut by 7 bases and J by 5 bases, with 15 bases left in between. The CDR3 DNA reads TGTGCCAGCATGAGGGACTTTATCCACGAGCAGTACTTC. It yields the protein CASMRDFIHEQYF.

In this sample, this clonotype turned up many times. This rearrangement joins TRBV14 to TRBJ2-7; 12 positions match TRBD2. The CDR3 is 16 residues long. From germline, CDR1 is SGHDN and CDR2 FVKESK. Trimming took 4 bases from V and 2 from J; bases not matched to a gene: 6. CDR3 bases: TGTGCCAGCAGCCCGACTAGCGGGGGTGTTACCTACGAGCAGTACTTC. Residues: CASSPTSGGVTYEQYF.

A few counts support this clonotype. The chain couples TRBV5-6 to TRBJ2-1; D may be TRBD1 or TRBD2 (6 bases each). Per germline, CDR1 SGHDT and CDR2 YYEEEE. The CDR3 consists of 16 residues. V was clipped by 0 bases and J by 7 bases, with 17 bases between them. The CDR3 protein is CASSLVTGASRNEQFF. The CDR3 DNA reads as TGTGCCAGCAGCTTGGTGACGGGGGCCTCTCGGAATGAGCAGTTCTTC.

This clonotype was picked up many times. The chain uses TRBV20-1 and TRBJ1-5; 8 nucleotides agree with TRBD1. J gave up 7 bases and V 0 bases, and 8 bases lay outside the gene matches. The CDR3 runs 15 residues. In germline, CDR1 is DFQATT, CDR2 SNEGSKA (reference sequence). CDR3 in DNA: TGCAGTGCTAGAGAGCCTTCAGGGGGCACCCAGCCCCAGCATTTT. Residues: CSAREPSGGTQPQHF.

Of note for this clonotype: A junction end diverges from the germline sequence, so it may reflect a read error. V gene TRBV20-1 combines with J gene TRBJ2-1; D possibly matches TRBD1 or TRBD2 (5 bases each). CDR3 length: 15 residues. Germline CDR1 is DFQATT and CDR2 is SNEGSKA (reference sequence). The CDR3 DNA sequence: TGCAGTACTAGAGATCTGGGGCGCTCCGACAATGAGCAGTTCTTC. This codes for CSTRDLGRSDNEQFF.

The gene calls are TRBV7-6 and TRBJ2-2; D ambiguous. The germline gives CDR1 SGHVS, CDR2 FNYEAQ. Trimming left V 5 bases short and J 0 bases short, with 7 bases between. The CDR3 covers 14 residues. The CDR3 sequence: CASSRGPNTGELFF. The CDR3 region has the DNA TGTGCCAGCAGCCGAGGCCCGAACACCGGGGAGCTGTTTTTT.

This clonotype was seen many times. CDR3 in amino acids: CASSLNVNRGKSPLHF. The CDR3 DNA reads TGTGCCAGCAGCTTGAATGTGAACAGGGGGAAATCACCCCTCCACTTT. The gene calls are TRBV7-2 and TRBJ1-6; 8 bases match TRBD1. Trimming removed 3 bases from V and 10 bases from J; junction bases left unmatched: 11. The CDR3 loop spans 16 amino acids. Germline V lookup: CDR1 SGHTA, CDR2 FQGNSA.

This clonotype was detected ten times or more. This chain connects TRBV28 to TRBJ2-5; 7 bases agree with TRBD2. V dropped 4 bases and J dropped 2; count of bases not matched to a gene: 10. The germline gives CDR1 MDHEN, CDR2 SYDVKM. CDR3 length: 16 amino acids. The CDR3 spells CASSSPSGAFQETQYF. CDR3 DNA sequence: TGTGCCAGCAGTTCCCCTAGCGGAGCTTTTCAAGAGACCCAGTACTTC.

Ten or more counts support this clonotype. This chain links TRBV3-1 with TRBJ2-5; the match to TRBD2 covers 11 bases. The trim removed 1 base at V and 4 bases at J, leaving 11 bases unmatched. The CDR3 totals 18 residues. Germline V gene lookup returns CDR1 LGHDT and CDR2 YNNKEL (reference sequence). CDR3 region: CASSQVTSGGPVRETQYF. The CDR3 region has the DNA TGTGCCAGCAGCCAAGTAACTAGCGGGGGCCCCGTTCGAGAGACCCAGTACTTC.

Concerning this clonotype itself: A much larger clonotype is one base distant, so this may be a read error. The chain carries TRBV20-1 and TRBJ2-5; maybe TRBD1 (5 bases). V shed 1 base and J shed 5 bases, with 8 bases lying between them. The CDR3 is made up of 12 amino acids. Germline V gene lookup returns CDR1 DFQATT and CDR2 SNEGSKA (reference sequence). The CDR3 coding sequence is TGCAGTGCTAGAGGGGGCGCGGAGACCCAGTACTTC. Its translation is CSARGGAETQYF.

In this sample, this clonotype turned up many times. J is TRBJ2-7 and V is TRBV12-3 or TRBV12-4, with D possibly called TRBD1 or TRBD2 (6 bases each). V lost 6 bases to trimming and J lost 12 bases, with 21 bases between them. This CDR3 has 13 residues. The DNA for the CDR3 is TGTGCCAGCAGCAATAACGAGGGGGGCGTTAGGTACTTC. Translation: CASSNNEGGVRYF.

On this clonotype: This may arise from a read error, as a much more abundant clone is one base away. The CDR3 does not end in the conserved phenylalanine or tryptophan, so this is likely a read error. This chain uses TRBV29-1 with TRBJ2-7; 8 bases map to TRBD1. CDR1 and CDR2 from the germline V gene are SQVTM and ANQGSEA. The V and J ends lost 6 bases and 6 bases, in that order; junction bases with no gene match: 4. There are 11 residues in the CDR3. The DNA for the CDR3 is TGCAGCGTCCGACAGGGGAGCGAGCAGTACTAC. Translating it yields CSVRQGSEQYY.

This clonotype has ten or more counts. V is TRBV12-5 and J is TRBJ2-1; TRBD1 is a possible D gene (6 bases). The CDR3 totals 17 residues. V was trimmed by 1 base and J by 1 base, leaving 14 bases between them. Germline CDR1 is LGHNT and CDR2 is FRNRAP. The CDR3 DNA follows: TGTGCTAGTGGTTTGGGACAAACAGGGAAGTCCTACAATGAGCAGTTCTTC. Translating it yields CASGLGQTGKSYNEQFF.

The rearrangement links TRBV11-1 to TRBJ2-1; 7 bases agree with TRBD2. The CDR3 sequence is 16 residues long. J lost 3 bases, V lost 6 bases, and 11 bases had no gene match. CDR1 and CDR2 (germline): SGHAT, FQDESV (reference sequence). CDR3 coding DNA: TGTGCCAGCAGGCCGGGGGGTAGCGGCTTCTACAATGAGCAGTTCTTC. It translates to CASRPGGSGFYNEQFF.

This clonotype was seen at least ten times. The CDR3 loop reads CSARAPGGGSLDEQYF. The CDR3 bases are TGCAGTGCTAGAGCCCCAGGAGGCGGGAGTCTCGACGAGCAGTACTTC. The V gene is TRBV20-1, the J gene TRBJ2-7, with TRBD2 matching 7 bases. V was pared by 1 base and J by 5 bases, with 14 bases of the junction left unmatched. The CDR3 sequence is 16 residues long. Germline assignment: CDR1 DFQATT and CDR2 SNEGSKA (reference sequence).

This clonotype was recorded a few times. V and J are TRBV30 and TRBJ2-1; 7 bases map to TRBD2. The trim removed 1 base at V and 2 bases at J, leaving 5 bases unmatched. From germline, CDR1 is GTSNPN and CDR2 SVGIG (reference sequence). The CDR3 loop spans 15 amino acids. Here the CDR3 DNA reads TGTGCCTGGAGTGCTAATAGCGGGCCCTACAATGAGCAGTTCTTC. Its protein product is CAWSANSGPYNEQFF.

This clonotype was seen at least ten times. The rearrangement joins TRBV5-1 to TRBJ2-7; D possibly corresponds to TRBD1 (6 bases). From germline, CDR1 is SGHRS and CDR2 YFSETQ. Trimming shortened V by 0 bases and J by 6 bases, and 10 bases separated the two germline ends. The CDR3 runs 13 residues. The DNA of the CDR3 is TGCGCCAGCAGCTTGGGGACAGATGCCGAGCAGTACTTC. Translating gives CASSLGTDAEQYF.

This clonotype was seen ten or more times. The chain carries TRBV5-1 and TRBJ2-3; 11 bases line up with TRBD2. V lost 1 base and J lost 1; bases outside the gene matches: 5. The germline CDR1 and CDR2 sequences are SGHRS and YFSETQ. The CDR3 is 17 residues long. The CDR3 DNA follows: TGCGCCAGCAGCTTGTTCCTAGCGGGGGGCCGCACAGATACGCAGTATTTT. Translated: CASSLFLAGGRTDTQYF. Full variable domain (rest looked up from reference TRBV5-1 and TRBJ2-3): KAGVTQTPRYLIKTRGQQVTLSCSPISGHRSVSWYQQTPGQGLQFLFEYFSETQRNKGNFPGRFSGRQFSNSRSEMNVSTLELGDSALYLCASSLFLAGGRTDTQYFGPGTRLTVL.

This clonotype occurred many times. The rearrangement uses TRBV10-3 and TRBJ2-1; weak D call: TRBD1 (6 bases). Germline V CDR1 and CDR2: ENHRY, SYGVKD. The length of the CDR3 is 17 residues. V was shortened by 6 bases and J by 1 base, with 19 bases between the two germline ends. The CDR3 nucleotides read TGTGCCATCAGGGCAGGGGCCCAAGGACCGTCCTACAATGAGCAGTTCTTC. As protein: CAIRAGAQGPSYNEQFF.

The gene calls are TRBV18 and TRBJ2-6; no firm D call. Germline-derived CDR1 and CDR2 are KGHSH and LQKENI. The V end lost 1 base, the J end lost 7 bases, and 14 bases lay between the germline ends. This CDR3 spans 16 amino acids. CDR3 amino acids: CASSPLGSSGANVLTF. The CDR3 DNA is TGTGCCAGCTCACCACTCGGAAGCTCCGGTGCCAACGTCCTGACTTTC.

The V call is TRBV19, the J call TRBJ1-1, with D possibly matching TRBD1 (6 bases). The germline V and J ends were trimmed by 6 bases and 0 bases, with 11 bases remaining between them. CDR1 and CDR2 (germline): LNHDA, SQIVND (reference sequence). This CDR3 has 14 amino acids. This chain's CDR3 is CASSTTGMNTEAFF. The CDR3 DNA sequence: TGTGCCAGTAGCACGACAGGAATGAACACTGAAGCTTTCTTT.